What follows is one TCR beta chain and its context. This sample is part of a study of blood T cell repertoires in COVID-19. Study-wide background: In each case, the material was cDNA or gDNA derived from T cells, B-cell-depleted T cells, or PBMCs.

The CDR3 loop spans 18 amino acids. The J segment lost 1 base and the V segment lost 2 bases, leaving 11 bases of the junction unmatched. Data came from immunoSEQ multiplex PCR; TCRdb stores just in-frame clones and leaves some out. The data contain roughly 290,000 clones, around nine tenths of them singletons. The study recruited people aged about 18 to 89 years across 24 US areas. Donors were grouped by their self-reported clinical history. This TCR was recovered from a woman between 35 and 50 years old who had recovered from COVID-19. The chain combines TRBV23-1 with TRBJ1-1, with 9 bases identical to TRBD1. TRBV23-1 is annotated as an ORF whose role is uncertain. The sequenced sample was PBMCs or T cells enriched from blood (not recorded which). The CDR3 is CASSQRVPGQGPNTEAFF. CDR3 sequence (DNA): TGCGCCAGCAGTCAACGAGTCCCGGGACAGGGACCGAACACTGAAGCTTTCTTT.